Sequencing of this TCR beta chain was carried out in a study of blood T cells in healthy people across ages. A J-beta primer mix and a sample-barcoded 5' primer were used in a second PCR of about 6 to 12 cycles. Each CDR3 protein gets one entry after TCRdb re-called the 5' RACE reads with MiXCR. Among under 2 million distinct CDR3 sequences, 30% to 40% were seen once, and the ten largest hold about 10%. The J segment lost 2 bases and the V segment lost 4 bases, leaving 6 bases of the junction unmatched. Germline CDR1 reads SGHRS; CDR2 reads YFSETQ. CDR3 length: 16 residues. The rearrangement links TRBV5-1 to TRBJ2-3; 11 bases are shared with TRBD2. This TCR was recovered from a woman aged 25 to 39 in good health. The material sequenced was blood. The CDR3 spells CASSGGTSGPTDTQYF. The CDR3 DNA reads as TGCGCCAGCAGCGGAGGGACTAGCGGTCCCACAGATACGCAGTATTTT.